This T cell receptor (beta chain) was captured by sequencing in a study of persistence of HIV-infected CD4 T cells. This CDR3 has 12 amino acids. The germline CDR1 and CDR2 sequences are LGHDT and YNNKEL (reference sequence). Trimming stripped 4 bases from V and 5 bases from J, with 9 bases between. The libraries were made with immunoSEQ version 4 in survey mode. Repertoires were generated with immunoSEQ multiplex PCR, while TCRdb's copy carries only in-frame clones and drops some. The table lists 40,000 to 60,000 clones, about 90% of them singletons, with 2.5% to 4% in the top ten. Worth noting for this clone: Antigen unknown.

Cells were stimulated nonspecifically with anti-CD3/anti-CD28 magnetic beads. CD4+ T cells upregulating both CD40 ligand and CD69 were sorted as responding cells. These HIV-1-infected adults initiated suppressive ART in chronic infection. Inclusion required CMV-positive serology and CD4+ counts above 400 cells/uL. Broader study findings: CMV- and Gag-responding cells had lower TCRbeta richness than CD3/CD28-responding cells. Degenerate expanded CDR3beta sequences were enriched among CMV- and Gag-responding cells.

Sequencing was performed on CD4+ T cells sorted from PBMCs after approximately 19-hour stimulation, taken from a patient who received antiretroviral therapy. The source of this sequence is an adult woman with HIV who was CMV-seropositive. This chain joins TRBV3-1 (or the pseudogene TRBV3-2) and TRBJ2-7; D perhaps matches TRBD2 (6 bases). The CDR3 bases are TGTGCCAGCAGCCCGGGAGTACACGAGCAGTACTTC. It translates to CASSPGVHEQYF.